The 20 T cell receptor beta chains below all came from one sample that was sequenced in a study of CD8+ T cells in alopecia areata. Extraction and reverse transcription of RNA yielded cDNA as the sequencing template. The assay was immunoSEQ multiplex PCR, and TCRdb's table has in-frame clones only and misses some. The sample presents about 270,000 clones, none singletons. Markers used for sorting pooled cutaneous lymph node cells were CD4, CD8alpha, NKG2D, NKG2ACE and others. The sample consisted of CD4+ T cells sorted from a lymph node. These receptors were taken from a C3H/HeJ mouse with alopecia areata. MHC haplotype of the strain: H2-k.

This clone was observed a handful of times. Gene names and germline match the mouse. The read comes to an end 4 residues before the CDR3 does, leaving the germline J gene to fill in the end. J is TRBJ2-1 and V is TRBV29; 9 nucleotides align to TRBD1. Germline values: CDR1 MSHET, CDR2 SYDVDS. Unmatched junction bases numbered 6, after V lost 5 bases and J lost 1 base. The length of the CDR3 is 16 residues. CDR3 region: CASSPSGTGNYAEQFF. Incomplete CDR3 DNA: TGTGCTAGCAGTCCCTCCGGGACAGGGAACTATGCT. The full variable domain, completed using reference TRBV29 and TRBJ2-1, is DMKVTQMPRYLIKRMGENVLLECGQDMSHETMYWYRQDPGLGLQLIYISYDVDSNSEGDIPKGYRVSRKKREHFSLILDSAKTNQTSVYFCASSPSGTGNYAEQFFGPGTRLTVL.

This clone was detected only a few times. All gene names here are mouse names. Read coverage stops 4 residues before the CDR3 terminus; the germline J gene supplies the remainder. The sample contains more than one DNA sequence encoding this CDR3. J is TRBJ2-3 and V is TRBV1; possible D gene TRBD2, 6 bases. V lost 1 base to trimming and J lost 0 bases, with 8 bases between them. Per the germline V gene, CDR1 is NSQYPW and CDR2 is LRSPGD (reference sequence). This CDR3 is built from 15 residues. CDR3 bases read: TGCACCTGCAGTGCAGGTCTGGGGAGTGCAGAA. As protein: CTCSAGLGSAE. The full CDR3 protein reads CTCSAGLGSAETLYF.

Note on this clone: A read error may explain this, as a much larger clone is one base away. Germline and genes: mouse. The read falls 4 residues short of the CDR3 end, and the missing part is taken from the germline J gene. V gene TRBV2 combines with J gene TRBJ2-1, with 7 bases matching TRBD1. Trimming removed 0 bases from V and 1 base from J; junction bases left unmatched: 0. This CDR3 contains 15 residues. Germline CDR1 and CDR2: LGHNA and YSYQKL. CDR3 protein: CASSQETGNYAEQFF. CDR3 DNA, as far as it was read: TGTGCCAGCAGCCAAGAGACAGGGAACTATGCT.

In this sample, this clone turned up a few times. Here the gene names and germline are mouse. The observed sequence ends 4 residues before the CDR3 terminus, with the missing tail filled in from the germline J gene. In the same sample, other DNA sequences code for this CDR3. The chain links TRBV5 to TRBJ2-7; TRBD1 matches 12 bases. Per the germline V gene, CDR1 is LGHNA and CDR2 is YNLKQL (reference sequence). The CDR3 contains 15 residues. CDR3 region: CASSQEGTGGNEQYF. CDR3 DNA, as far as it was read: TGTGCCAGCAGCCAAGAAGGGACAGGGGGCAAT.

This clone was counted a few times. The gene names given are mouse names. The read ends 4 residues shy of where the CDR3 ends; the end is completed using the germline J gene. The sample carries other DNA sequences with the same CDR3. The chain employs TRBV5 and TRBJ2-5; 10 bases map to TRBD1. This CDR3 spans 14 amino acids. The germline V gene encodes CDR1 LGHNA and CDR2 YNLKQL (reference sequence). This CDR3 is CASSPGQGRDTQYF. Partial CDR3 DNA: TGTGCCAGCAGCCCGGGACAGGGGAGAGAC.

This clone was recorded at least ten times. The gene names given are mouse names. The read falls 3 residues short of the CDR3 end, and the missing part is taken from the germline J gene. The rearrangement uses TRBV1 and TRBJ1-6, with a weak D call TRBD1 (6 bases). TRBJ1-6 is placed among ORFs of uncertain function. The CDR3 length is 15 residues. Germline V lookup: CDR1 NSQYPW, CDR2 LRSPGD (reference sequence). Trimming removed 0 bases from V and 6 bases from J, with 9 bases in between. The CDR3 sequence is CTCSADQGSNSPLYF. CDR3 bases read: TGCACCTGCAGTGCAGATCAGGGGAGTAATTCGCCC.

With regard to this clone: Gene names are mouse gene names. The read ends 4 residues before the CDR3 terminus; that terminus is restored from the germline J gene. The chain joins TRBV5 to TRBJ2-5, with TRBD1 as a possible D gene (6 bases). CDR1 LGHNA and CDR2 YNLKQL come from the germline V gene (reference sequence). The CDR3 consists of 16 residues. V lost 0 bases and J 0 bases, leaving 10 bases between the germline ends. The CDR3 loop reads CASSQDGTSNQDTQYF. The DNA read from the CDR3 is TGTGCCAGCAGCCAAGATGGGACATCTAACCAAGAC.

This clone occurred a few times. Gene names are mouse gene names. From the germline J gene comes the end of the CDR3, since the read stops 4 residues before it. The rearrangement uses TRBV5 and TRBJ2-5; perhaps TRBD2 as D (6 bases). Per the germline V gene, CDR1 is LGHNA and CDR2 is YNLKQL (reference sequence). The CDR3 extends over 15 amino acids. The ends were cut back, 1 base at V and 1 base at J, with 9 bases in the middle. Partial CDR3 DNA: TGTGCCAGCAGCCAAGGCGGGACTTACCAAGAC. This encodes CASSQGGTYQD. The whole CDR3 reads CASSQGGTYQDTQYF.

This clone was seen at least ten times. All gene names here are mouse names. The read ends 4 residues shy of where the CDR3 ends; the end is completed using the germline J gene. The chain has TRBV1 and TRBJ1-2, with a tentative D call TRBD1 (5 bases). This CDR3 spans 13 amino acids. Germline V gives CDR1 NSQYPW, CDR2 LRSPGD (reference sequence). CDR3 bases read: TGCACCTGCAGTGCAGATTTGGGGGAC. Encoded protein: CTCSADLGD. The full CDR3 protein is CTCSADLGDDYTF.

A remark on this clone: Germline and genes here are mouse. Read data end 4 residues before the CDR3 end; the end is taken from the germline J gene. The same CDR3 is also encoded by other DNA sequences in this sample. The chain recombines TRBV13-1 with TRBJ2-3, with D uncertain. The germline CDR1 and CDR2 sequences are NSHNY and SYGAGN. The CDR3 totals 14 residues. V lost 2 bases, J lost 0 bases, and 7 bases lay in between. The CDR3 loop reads CASSDTASAETLYF. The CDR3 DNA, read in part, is TGTGCCAGCAGTGACACAGCTAGTGCAGAA.

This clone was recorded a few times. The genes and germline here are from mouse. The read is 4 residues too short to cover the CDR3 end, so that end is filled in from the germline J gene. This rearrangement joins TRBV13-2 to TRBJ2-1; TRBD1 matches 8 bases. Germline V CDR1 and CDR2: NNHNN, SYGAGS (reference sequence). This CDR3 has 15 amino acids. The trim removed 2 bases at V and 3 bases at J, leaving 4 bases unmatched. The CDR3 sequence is CASGETGTGYAEQFF. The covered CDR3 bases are TGTGCCAGCGGTGAGACCGGGACAGGCTATGCT.

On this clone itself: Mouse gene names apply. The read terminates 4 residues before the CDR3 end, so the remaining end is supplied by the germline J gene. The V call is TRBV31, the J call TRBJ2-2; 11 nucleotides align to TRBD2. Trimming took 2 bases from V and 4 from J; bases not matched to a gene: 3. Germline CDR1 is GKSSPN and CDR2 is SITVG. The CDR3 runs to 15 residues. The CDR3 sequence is CAWSGLGGATGQLYF. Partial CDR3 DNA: TGTGCCTGGAGTGGACTGGGGGGAGCCACCGGG.

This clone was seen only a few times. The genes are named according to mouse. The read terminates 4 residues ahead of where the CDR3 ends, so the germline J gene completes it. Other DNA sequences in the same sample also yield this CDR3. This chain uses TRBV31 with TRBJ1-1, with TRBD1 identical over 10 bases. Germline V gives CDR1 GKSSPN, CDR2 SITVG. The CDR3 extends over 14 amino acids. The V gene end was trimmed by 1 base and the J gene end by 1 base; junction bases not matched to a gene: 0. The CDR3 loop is CAWSRQGANTEVFF. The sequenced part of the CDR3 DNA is TGTGCCTGGAGTCGACAGGGGGCGAACACA.

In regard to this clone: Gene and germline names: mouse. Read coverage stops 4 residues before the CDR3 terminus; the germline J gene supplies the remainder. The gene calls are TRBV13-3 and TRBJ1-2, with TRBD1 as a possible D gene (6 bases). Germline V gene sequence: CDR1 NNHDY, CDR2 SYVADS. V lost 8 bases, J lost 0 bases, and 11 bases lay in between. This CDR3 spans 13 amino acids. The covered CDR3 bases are TGTGCCAGTCCGGGACAAGCAAACTCC. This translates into CASPGQANS. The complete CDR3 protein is CASPGQANSDYTF.

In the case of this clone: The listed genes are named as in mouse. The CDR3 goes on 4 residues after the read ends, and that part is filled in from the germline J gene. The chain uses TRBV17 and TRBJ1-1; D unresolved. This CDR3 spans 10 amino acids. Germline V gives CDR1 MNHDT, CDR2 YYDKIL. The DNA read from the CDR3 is TGTGCTAGCATACAAACA. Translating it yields CASIQT. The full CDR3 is CASIQTEVFF. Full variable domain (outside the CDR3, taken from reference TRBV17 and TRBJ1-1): DTTVKQNPRYKLARVGKPVNLICSQTMNHDTMYWYQKKPNQAPKLLLFYYDKILNREADTFEKFQSSRPNNSFCSLYIGSAGLEYSAMYLCASIQTEVFFGKGTRLTVV.

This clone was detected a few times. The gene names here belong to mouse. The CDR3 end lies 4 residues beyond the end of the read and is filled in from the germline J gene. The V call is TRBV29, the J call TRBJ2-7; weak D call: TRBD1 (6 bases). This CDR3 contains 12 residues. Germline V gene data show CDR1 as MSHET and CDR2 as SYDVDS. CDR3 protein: CASSFEGDEQYF. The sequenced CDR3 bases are TGTGCTAGCAGTTTTGAGGGGGAT. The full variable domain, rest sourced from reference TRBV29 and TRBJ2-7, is DMKVTQMPRYLIKRMGENVLLECGQDMSHETMYWYRQDPGLGLQLIYISYDVDSNSEGDIPKGYRVSRKKREHFSLILDSAKTNQTSVYFCASSFEGDEQYFGPGTRLTVL.

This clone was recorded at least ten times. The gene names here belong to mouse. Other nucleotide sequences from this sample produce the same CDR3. The covered CDR3 bases are TGTGCTAGCAGTAGGAGGGGTGACACA. As protein: CASSRRGDT. The entire CDR3 sequence reads CASSRRGDTEVFF. V usage is TRBV17 and J usage is TRBJ1-1, with D perhaps TRBD1 (5 bases). The CDR3 end is not reached by the read, which stops 4 residues before it; the germline J gene fills it in. Trimming removed 3 bases at V and 3 bases at J, with 8 bases between. Germline V lookup: CDR1 MNHDT, CDR2 YYDKIL. CDR3 length equals 13 residues. Full variable domain (missing parts from reference TRBV17 and TRBJ1-1): DTTVKQNPRYKLARVGKPVNLICSQTMNHDTMYWYQKKPNQAPKLLLFYYDKILNREADTFEKFQSSRPNNSFCSLYIGSAGLEYSAMYLCASSRRGDTEVFFGKGTRLTVV.

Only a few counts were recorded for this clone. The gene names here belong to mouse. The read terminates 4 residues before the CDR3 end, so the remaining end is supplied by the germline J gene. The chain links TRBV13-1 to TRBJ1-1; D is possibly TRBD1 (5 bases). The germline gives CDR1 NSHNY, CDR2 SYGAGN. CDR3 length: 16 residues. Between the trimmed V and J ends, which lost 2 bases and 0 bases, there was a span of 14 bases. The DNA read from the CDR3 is TGTGCCAGCAGTGAAAGGGGAACAAATGCAAACACA. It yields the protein CASSERGTNANT. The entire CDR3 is CASSERGTNANTEVFF.

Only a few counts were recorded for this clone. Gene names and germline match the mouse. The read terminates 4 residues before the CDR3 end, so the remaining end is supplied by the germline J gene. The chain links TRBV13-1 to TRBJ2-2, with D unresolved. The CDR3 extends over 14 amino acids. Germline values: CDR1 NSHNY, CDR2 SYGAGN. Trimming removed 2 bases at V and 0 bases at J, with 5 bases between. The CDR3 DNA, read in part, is TGTGCCAGCAGTGAATCAACAAACACCGGG. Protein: CASSESTNTG. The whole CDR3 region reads CASSESTNTGQLYF.

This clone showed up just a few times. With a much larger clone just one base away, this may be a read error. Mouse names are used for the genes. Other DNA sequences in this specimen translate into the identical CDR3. The covered CDR3 bases are TGTGCCAGCAGTGTGACAGGGGGCTATGCT. Amino acid sequence: CASSVTGGYA. In full, the CDR3 is CASSVTGGYAEQFF. The rearrangement links TRBV13-3 to TRBJ2-1; 9 bases are shared with TRBD1. The DNA ends 4 residues before the CDR3 does, and the rest of the CDR3 is filled in from the germline J gene. This CDR3 comprises 14 residues. The V gene's germline CDR1 is NNHDY and CDR2 SYVADS. Trimming at V came to 3 bases and at J to 3 bases, leaving 1 base not matched to a gene.